The next 3 T cell receptor beta chains were all read from a single sample in a study of OX40 agonist ivuxolimab in advanced cancers. This table comes from immunoSEQ multiplex PCR, and its TCRdb copy is limited to in-frame clones, with some not included. The data show around 43,000 clones, around nine tenths seen once. The starting material was CD4+ or CD8+ T cells sorted from blood, obtained in a trial of the OX40 agonist ivuxolimab. The origin of the receptors is an adult with an advanced solid tumor such as melanoma, head and neck, liver or kidney cancer.

This rearrangement joins TRBV7-6 to TRBJ2-7; 7 bases align to TRBD2. Per germline, CDR1 SGHVS and CDR2 FNYEAQ. CDR3 length equals 14 residues. V shed 5 bases, J shed 2 bases, and the junction held 6 bases outside the gene matches. CDR3 DNA sequence: TGTGCCAGCAGCGGGGGGGACCAACCCTACGAGCAGTACTTC. Its protein is CASSGGDQPYEQYF.

This chain joins TRBV18 and TRBJ1-5; tentatively, D is TRBD1 (6 bases). The CDR3 sequence is 16 residues long. V gave up 7 bases and J gave up 0 bases, with 16 bases separating them. The germline CDR1 and CDR2 sequences are KGHSH and LQKENI. CDR3 in DNA: TGTGCCAGCTTAAAAAATAGACAGGATAGCAATCAGCCCCAGCATTTT. Translated, it gives CASLKNRQDSNQPQHF.

This clone appeared once. The genes are TRBV7-9 and TRBJ1-1; maybe TRBD1 (5 bases). CDR3 length: 13 residues. Germline CDR1 SEHNR, CDR2 FQNEAQ (reference sequence). The V end lost 2 bases, the J end lost 11 bases, and 15 bases lay between the germline ends. CDR3 DNA sequence: TGTGCCAGCAGCTTAACGGCAGGGTGGTCGGCTTTCTTT. This gives the protein CASSLTAGWSAFF.